The clone carrying this TCR beta chain has at least ten counts. This CDR3 is built from 15 residues. CDR1 SGDLS and CDR2 YYNGEE come from the germline V gene. V dropped 3 bases and J dropped 3; count of bases not matched to a gene: 6. Ahead of thyroid surgery, no patient had received treatment of any kind. This sample was taken from a study of metastatic and nonmetastatic thyroid tumors. TCRdb re-called the PCR reads with MiXCR. The top ten hold about 3.8% of the sample, which has tens of thousands of clones, roughly 23% seen once. This chain joins TRBV9 and TRBJ2-1; TRBD2 agrees at 7 bases. The origin of this receptor is a male donor with papillary thyroid cancer or a benign thyroid nodule (not recorded which). Some clones in this sample may be carry-over from other donors' samples. The sample was blood. The CDR3 here is CASSAAGLSYNEQFF. The CDR3 DNA sequence: TGTGCCAGCAGCGCAGCGGGACTGAGCTACAATGAGCAGTTCTTC.